Each of the 32 T cell receptor beta chains below was sequenced from the same sample in a study of OX40 agonist ivuxolimab in advanced cancers. Generated by immunoSEQ multiplex PCR, the TCRdb table keeps only in-frame clones and is missing some. The sample carries some 86,000 clones, 94% recorded once. Sample: CD4+ or CD8+ T cells sorted from blood, taken in a trial of the OX40 agonist ivuxolimab. The receptors shown here come from an adult with an advanced solid tumor such as melanoma, head and neck, liver or kidney cancer.

This chain links TRBV27 with TRBJ2-3; D call uncertain. V lost 5 bases to trimming and J lost 0 bases, with 15 bases between them. This CDR3 is 16 amino acids long. Germline V gene data show CDR1 as MNHEY and CDR2 as SMNVEV (reference sequence). The chain's CDR3 is CASSHPHVLSTDTQYF. As DNA, the CDR3 is TGTGCCAGCAGTCACCCCCACGTATTAAGCACAGATACGCAGTATTTT.

The CDR3 DNA reads TGTGCCAGCAGCTTGGTGGAGACTAGTCGGGAGCAGTACTTC. Amino acids: CASSLVETSREQYF. V usage is TRBV5-4 and J usage is TRBJ2-7; D is possibly TRBD2 (6 bases). The CDR3 loop spans 14 amino acids. Germline loops: CDR1 SGHNT, CDR2 YYREEE (reference sequence). The V end lost 0 bases, the J end lost 7 bases, and 14 bases lay between the germline ends.

The CDR3 loop is CASSQEGAANTGELFF. In nucleotides, the CDR3 is TGCGCCAGCAGCCAAGAGGGGGCAGCGAACACCGGGGAGCTGTTTTTT. The V and J genes are TRBV4-1 and TRBJ2-2; a weak D match, TRBD1 (6 bases). Trimming shortened V by 0 bases and J by 0 bases, and 8 bases separated the two germline ends. This CDR3 comprises 16 residues. Germline-derived CDR1 and CDR2 are MGHRA and YSYEKL.

The chain recombines TRBV18 with TRBJ1-3; D unclear. CDR3 size: 13 residues. Trimming pared 2 bases from V and 3 bases from J, leaving 5 bases between. Germline V lookup: CDR1 KGHSH, CDR2 LQKENI. The CDR3 nucleotides read TGTGCCAGCTCACCAGGGAGTGGAAACACCATATATTTT. Its protein is CASSPGSGNTIYF.

The chain couples TRBV4-1 to TRBJ1-1; unclear D gene. This CDR3 is built from 15 residues. With 0 bases removed from V and 2 bases from J, the gap between germline ends came to 10 bases. Germline V lookup: CDR1 MGHRA, CDR2 YSYEKL. The CDR3 DNA reads as TGCGCCAGCAGCCAAGACGGTAAGAGCAACACTGAAGCTTTCTTT. The encoded protein is CASSQDGKSNTEAFF.

V is TRBV5-4 and J is TRBJ2-4, with 11 bases lining up with TRBD1. The germline V gene has CDR1 SGHNT and CDR2 YYREEE (reference sequence). The CDR3 has 17 residues. Trimming cost V 0 bases and J 8 bases; bases outside gene matches: 10. CDR3 nucleotide sequence: TGTGCCAGCAGCTTGGGTGGGACAGGGGGTTCGAGGCACATTCAGTACTTC. Amino acids: CASSLGGTGGSRHIQYF.

This chain links TRBV7-9 with TRBJ1-1; 8 bases line up with TRBD1. The CDR3 has 12 amino acids. CDR1 is SEHNR and CDR2 is FQNEAQ in the germline V gene (reference sequence). Trimming took 4 bases from V and 6 from J; bases not matched to a gene: 1. CDR3 region: CASSSRGPEAFF. The CDR3 nucleotides are TGTGCCAGCAGCTCCAGGGGGCCTGAAGCTTTCTTT.

V usage is TRBV16 and J usage is TRBJ1-2; TRBD1 aligns across 9 bases. Germline trimming cut 3 bases from V and 6 bases from J; bases unmatched to any gene: 5. CDR1 is KGHSY and CDR2 is FQNENV in the germline V gene. The length of the CDR3 is 14 residues. CDR3 sequence: CASSQGDRVDGYTF. DNA for the CDR3: TGTGCCAGCAGCCAGGGGGACAGGGTAGATGGCTACACCTTC.

This clone was observed a single time. The J gene is TRBJ2-5, the V gene TRBV7-3; D may correspond to TRBD1 or TRBD2 (5 bases each). This CDR3 comprises 15 residues. Germline assignment: CDR1 SGHTA and CDR2 FQGTGA. Trimming shortened V by 3 bases and J by 5 bases, and 16 bases separated the two germline ends. The CDR3 spells CASSLLVSGQETQYF. Here the CDR3 DNA reads TGTGCCAGCAGCTTGCTCGTTTCGGGGCAGGAGACCCAGTACTTC.

This chain uses TRBV7-3 with TRBJ1-5; maybe TRBD1 (6 bases). Per germline, CDR1 SGHTA and CDR2 FQGTGA. V lost 3 bases and J lost 6, with 18 bases in between. The CDR3 consists of 16 residues. This chain's CDR3 is CASSFHPQGLGQPQHF. The CDR3 bases are TGTGCCAGCAGCTTCCATCCACAGGGATTGGGTCAGCCCCAGCATTTT.

V gene TRBV11-3 combines with J gene TRBJ2-3; D might be TRBD2 (5 bases). V was cut by 0 bases and J by 5 bases, with 15 bases left in between. CDR1 is SGHNT, CDR2 YENEEA, per germline. The CDR3 is 16 residues long. CDR3 loop: CASSLDSARGGDTQYF. The DNA of the CDR3 is TGTGCCAGCAGCTTAGATTCCGCTAGAGGAGGAGATACGCAGTATTTT.

The rearrangement uses TRBV4-3 and TRBJ2-1; maybe TRBD2 (7 bases). Per germline, CDR1 LGHNA and CDR2 YSLEER. CDR3 size: 15 residues. Between the trimmed V and J ends, which lost 4 bases and 1 base, there was a span of 11 bases. CDR3 sequence: CASSLKGGSYNEQFF. The CDR3 DNA follows: TGCGCCAGCAGCCTAAAGGGGGGGTCCTACAATGAGCAGTTCTTC.

The chain joins TRBV7-9 to TRBJ2-5; D is possibly TRBD1 (6 bases). V gave up 0 bases and J gave up 2 bases, with 10 bases separating them. The CDR3 is 15 residues long. Germline assignment: CDR1 SEHNR and CDR2 FQNEAQ (reference sequence). CDR3 sequence reads: CASSLAVGQQETQYF. The CDR3, as DNA: TGTGCCAGCAGCTTAGCGGTAGGACAGCAAGAGACCCAGTACTTC. Full variable domain (missing parts from reference TRBV7-9 and TRBJ2-5): DTGVSQNPRHKITKRGQNVTFRCDPISEHNRLYWYRQTLGQGPEFLTYFQNEAQLEKSRLLSDRFSAERPKGSFSTLEIQRTEQGDSAMYLCASSLAVGQQETQYFGPGTRLLVL.

The chain employs TRBV19 and TRBJ2-1; maybe TRBD2 (7 bases). The V end lost 7 bases, the J end lost 5 bases, and 15 bases lay between the germline ends. This CDR3 has 14 amino acids. CDR1 is LNHDA and CDR2 is SQIVND in the germline V gene (reference sequence). The CDR3 DNA reads as TGTGCCAGTAAAGGGGCGGGGGCCCACAATGAGCAGTTCTTC. Translating gives CASKGAGAHNEQFF.

J is TRBJ2-3 and V is TRBV7-9; D is unclear. This CDR3 contains 9 residues. Trimming removed 10 bases from V and 6 bases from J, with 5 bases in between. Germline V lookup: CDR1 SEHNR, CDR2 FQNEAQ (reference sequence). The CDR3 spells CANGDTQYF. The DNA of the CDR3 is TGTGCCAACGGGGATACGCAGTATTTT.

The CDR3 spells CASCGPERHSGANVLTF. The CDR3 coding sequence is TGCGCCAGTTGCGGACCGGAACGCCATTCTGGGGCCAACGTCCTGACTTTC. The rearrangement uses TRBV10-1 and TRBJ2-6; no reliable D call. This CDR3 has 17 amino acids. The germline CDR1 and CDR2 sequences are WNHNN and SYGVQD (reference sequence). Trimming removed 9 bases at V and 1 base at J, with 19 bases between.

The V gene is TRBV7-6, the J gene TRBJ2-7; TRBD2 matches 11 bases. The CDR3 loop spans 14 amino acids. CDR1 and CDR2 from the germline V gene are SGHVS and FNYEAQ. The ends lost 4 bases at V and 6 bases at J; junction bases unmatched: 5. CDR3 residues: CASSSLAGGLEQYF. CDR3 in DNA: TGTGCCAGCAGCTCCTTAGCGGGGGGGCTCGAGCAGTACTTC.

The chain is built from TRBV13 and TRBJ1-2, with D unclear. Trimming removed 4 bases from V and 3 bases from J, with 15 bases in between. Per the germline V gene, CDR1 is PRHDT and CDR2 is FYEKMQ (reference sequence). The CDR3 covers 15 residues. The CDR3 reads CASSSVVGPYYGYTF. Written as DNA, the CDR3 is TGTGCCAGCAGCTCAGTCGTGGGTCCATACTATGGCTACACCTTC.

J is TRBJ2-3 and V is TRBV28; D may be TRBD2 (6 bases). This CDR3 is 15 amino acids long. Germline lookup yields CDR1 MDHEN and CDR2 SYDVKM. V gave up 6 bases and J gave up 1 base, with 14 bases separating them. For the CDR3, the DNA is TGTGCCAGCAGCTCTAGCGAATGGGGCACAGATACGCAGTATTTT. As protein: CASSSSEWGTDTQYF.

This clone has just a few counts. The chain is built from TRBV27 and TRBJ1-2; no reliable D call. CDR1 is MNHEY and CDR2 is SMNVEV in the germline V gene (reference sequence). This CDR3 region has 9 residues. DNA of the CDR3: TGTCCCTGGGGCTATGGCTACACCTTC. Its translation is CPWGYGYTF.

V is TRBV12-5 and J is TRBJ2-7, with 7 bases lining up with TRBD2. The CDR3 contains 15 residues. CDR1 is LGHNT and CDR2 is FRNRAP in the germline V gene. With 4 bases clipped from V and 3 bases from J, the junction kept 9 bases outside the gene matches. CDR3 coding DNA: TGTGCTAGTGGTTCGACCGGAGCGGGGCTCTACGAGCAGTACTTC. This encodes CASGSTGAGLYEQYF.

The chain uses TRBV7-9 and TRBJ2-1; the D is unclear. The CDR3 is 16 residues long. CDR1 SEHNR and CDR2 FQNEAQ come from the germline V gene (reference sequence). V was cut by 2 bases and J by 3 bases, with 14 bases left in between. In nucleotides, the CDR3 is TGTGCCAGCAGCTTAACGAGAGGCACCTTCTACAATGAGCAGTTCTTC. Translated: CASSLTRGTFYNEQFF. The variable domain in full, completed from reference TRBV7-9 and TRBJ2-1, reads DTGVSQNPRHKITKRGQNVTFRCDPISEHNRLYWYRQTLGQGPEFLTYFQNEAQLEKSRLLSDRFSAERPKGSFSTLEIQRTEQGDSAMYLCASSLTRGTFYNEQFFGPGTRLTVL.

The chain carries TRBV14 and TRBJ2-1, with TRBD2 matching over 11 bases. Germline V lookup: CDR1 SGHDN, CDR2 FVKESK. J lost 7 bases, V lost 4 bases, and 6 bases had no gene match. This CDR3 region has 15 residues. CDR3 residues: CASSPTSGSLNEQFF. The CDR3 region has the DNA TGTGCCAGCAGCCCCACTAGCGGGAGTCTTAATGAGCAGTTCTTC.

The chain uses TRBV19 and TRBJ1-1; TRBD1 agrees at 7 bases. Trimming cost V 4 bases and J 7 bases; bases outside gene matches: 6. Germline V gene lookup returns CDR1 LNHDA and CDR2 SQIVND (reference sequence). CDR3 length: 13 amino acids. The CDR3 is CASSRGGGSEAFF. DNA of the CDR3: TGTGCCAGTAGTAGAGGGGGCGGGAGTGAAGCTTTCTTT.

The chain recombines TRBV27 with TRBJ1-2; TRBD1 might be the D (6 bases). The germline gives CDR1 MNHEY, CDR2 SMNVEV (reference sequence). Trimming stripped 5 bases from V and 4 bases from J, with 14 bases between. The CDR3 is 14 residues long. This CDR3 reads CASSDTGSGYGYTF. CDR3 bases: TGTGCCAGCAGTGATACAGGGTCGGGCTATGGCTACACCTTC.

The chain uses TRBV27 and TRBJ2-3; 11 bases match TRBD2. This CDR3 comprises 16 residues. CDR1 MNHEY and CDR2 SMNVEV come from the germline V gene (reference sequence). Trimming at V came to 0 bases and at J to 5 bases, leaving 4 bases not matched to a gene. The CDR3 protein is CASSLSLAGVVDTQYF. The CDR3 DNA is TGTGCCAGCAGTTTATCACTAGCGGGAGTTGTAGATACGCAGTATTTT.

This chain joins TRBV5-4 and TRBJ2-1; 7 bases map to TRBD2. Germline V gives CDR1 SGHNT, CDR2 YYREEE (reference sequence). This CDR3 is 13 amino acids long. CDR3 loop: CADGEGVYNEQFF. Written as DNA, the CDR3 is TGTGCGGACGGGGAGGGAGTATACAATGAGCAGTTCTTC.

The chain carries TRBV28 and TRBJ1-2; D is unresolved. This CDR3 contains 12 residues. Germline lookup yields CDR1 MDHEN and CDR2 SYDVKM. V was shortened by 5 bases and J by 8 bases, with 12 bases between the two germline ends. The DNA for the CDR3 is TGTGCCAGCAGTCCAATGGGCTCCGGCTACACCTTC. Its translation: CASSPMGSGYTF.

This clone has a single count. The chain carries TRBV28 and TRBJ2-5, with 7 bases matching TRBD1. The CDR3 loop spans 15 amino acids. Germline V gives CDR1 MDHEN, CDR2 SYDVKM. Germline trimming cut 2 bases from V and 3 bases from J; bases unmatched to any gene: 6. In nucleotides, the CDR3 is TGTGCCAGCAGTTTAACAGGGGACCACGAAGAGACCCAGTACTTC. It yields the protein CASSLTGDHEETQYF.

This rearrangement joins TRBV5-4 to TRBJ1-4; 9 nucleotides line up with TRBD1. Trimming cost V 3 bases and J 6 bases; bases outside gene matches: 3. The CDR3 runs to 14 residues. Germline V gene lookup returns CDR1 SGHNT and CDR2 YYREEE (reference sequence). CDR3 region: CASSWDRADEKLFF. The CDR3, as DNA: TGTGCCAGCAGCTGGGACAGGGCGGATGAAAAACTGTTTTTT.

This clone was counted a few times. CDR3 region: CATRDSTSSYNSPLHF. The CDR3 DNA reads as TGTGCCACCCGGGACAGTACGAGCTCCTATAATTCACCCCTCCACTTT. The J gene is TRBJ1-6, the V gene TRBV7-9; 7 nucleotides match TRBD1. Germline lookup yields CDR1 SEHNR and CDR2 FQNEAQ (reference sequence). The CDR3 is 16 amino acids. With 10 bases clipped from V and 0 bases from J, the junction kept 9 bases outside the gene matches. Full variable domain (missing parts from reference TRBV7-9 and TRBJ1-6): DTGVSQNPRHKITKRGQNVTFRCDPISEHNRLYWYRQTLGQGPEFLTYFQNEAQLEKSRLLSDRFSAERPKGSFSTLEIQRTEQGDSAMYLCATRDSTSSYNSPLHFGNGTRLTVT.

This chain joins TRBV4-1 and TRBJ2-7; 8 bases fit TRBD1. Trimming removed 3 bases from V and 4 bases from J; junction bases left unmatched: 5. The CDR3 spans 14 residues. Germline lookup yields CDR1 MGHRA and CDR2 YSYEKL. CDR3 bases: TGCGCCAGCAGCCAGAGGACAGGGATTTACGAGCAGTACTTC. Encoded protein: CASSQRTGIYEQYF.